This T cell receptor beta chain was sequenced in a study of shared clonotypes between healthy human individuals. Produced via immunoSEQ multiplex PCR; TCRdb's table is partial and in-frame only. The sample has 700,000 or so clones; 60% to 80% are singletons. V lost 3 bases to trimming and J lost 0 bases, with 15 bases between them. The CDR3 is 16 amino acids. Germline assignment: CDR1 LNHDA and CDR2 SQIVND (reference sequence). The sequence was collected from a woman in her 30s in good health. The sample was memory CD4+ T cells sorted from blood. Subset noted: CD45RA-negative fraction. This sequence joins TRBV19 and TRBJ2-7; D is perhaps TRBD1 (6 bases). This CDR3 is CASSIGDTKSSYEQYF. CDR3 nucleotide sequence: TGTGCCAGTAGTATCGGGGACACAAAGAGCTCCTACGAGCAGTACTTC.